Here is one T cell receptor (beta chain) with its context. Its antigen is not identified. Trimming pared 3 bases from V and 4 bases from J, leaving 12 bases between. The CDR3 loop spans 14 amino acids. Germline values: CDR1 LNHDA, CDR2 SQIVND (reference sequence). This specimen belongs to a study of T cells in narcolepsy. Only in-frame clones appear in the TCRdb table, and some are missing; sequencing was by immunoSEQ multiplex PCR. The data show 11,000 or so clones, about 93% seen once. Overall study findings and caveats: Reportedly, autoreactive clonotypes were serially detected in patients' blood but not controls'.

Sequenced material: CD45RA- memory CD4+ T cells from PBMCs. This receptor was taken from a human donor with narcolepsy. V gene TRBV19 combines with J gene TRBJ2-5, with D maybe TRBD2 (6 bases). CDR3 DNA: TGTGCCAGTAGTATTCTGGGGGGTACAGAGACCCAGTACTTC. Its protein product is CASSILGGTETQYF.